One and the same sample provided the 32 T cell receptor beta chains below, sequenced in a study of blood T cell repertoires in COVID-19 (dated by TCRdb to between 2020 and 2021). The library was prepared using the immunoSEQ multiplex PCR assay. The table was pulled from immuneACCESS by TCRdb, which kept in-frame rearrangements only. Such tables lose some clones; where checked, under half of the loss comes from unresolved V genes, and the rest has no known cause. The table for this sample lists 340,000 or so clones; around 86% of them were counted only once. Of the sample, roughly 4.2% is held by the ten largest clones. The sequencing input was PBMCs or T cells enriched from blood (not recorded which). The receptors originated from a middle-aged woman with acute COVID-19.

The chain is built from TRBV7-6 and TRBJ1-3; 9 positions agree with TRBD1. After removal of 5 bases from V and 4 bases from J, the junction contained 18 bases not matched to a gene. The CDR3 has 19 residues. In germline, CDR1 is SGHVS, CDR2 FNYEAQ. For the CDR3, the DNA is TGTGCCAGCAGCCCGAGCCGGGGGACAGGGATAGATTCGGGAAACACCATATATTTT. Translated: CASSPSRGTGIDSGNTIYF.

As DNA, the CDR3 is TGTGCCAGCAGTCCCGGGACTAGCGGGGAGCAGTTCTTC. Amino acids: CASSPGTSGEQFF. The chain is built from TRBV12-3 or TRBV12-4 and TRBJ2-1; 12 nucleotides align to TRBD2. V trimming: 5 bases; J trimming: 10 bases; junction bases outside the gene matches: 3. This CDR3 region has 13 residues.

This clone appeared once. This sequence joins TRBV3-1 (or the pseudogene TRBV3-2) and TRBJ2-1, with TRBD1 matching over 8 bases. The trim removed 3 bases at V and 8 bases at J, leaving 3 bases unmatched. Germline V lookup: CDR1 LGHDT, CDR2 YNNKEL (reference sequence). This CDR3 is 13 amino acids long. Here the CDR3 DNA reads TGTGCCAGCAGCCACGCAGGGGGCTATGAGCAGTTCTTC. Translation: CASSHAGGYEQFF.

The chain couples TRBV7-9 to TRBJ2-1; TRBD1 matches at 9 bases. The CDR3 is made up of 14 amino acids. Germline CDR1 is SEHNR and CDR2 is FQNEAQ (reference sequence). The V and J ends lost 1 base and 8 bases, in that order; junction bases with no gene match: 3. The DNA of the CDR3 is TGTGCCAGCAGCTTAGACAGGGGGCACGATGAGCAGTTCTTC. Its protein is CASSLDRGHDEQFF.

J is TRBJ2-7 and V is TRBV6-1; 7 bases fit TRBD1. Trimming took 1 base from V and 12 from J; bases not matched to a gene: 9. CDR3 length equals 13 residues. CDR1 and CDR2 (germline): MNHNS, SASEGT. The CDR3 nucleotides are TGTGCCAGCAGTGAAGATTCGACAGGGAGTGGGTACTTC. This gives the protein CASSEDSTGSGYF.

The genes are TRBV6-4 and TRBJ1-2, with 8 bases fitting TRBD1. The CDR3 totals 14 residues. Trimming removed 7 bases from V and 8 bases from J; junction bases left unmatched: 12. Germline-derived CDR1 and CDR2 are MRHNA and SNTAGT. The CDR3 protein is CASTSDRGSGGYTF. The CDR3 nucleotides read TGTGCCAGCACTAGTGACAGGGGATCGGGAGGCTACACCTTC.

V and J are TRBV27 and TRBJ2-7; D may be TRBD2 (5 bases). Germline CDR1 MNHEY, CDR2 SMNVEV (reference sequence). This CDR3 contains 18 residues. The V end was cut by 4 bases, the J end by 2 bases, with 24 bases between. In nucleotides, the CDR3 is TGTGCCAGCAGTTATAATAGCGACACCCTTTCGACTCCCTACGAGCAGTACTTC. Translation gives CASSYNSDTLSTPYEQYF.

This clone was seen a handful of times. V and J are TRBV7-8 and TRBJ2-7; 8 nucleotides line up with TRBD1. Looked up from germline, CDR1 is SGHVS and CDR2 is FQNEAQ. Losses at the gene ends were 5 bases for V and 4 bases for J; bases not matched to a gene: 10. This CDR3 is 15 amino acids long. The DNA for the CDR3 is TGTGCCAGCAGCCTTCAAGGGACAGGAGGTTACGAGCAGTACTTC. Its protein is CASSLQGTGGYEQYF.

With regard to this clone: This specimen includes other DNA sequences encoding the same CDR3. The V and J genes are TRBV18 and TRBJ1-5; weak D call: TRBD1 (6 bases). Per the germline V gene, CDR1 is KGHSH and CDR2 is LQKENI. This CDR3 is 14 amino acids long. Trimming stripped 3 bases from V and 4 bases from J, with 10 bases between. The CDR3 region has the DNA TGTGCCAGCTCACCCGGACAGCCTAATCAGCCCCAGCATTTT. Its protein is CASSPGQPNQPQHF.

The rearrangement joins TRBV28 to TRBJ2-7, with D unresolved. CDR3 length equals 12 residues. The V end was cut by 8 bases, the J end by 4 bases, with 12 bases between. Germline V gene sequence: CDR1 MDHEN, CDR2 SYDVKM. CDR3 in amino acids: CASLDPGYEQYF. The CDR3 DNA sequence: TGTGCCAGCCTTGATCCCGGGTACGAGCAGTACTTC.

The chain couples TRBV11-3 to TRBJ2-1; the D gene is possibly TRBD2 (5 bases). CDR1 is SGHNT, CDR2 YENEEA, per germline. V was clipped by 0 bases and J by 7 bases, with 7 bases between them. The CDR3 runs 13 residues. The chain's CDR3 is CASSLDTGNEQFF. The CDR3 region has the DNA TGTGCCAGCAGCTTAGATACGGGGAATGAGCAGTTCTTC.

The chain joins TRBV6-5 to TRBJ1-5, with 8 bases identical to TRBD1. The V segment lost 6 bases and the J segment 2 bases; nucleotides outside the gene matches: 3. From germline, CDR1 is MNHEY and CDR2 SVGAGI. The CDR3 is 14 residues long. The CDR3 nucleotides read TGTGCCAGCAGGCGACAGGGGCGCAATCAGCCCCAGCATTTT. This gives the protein CASRRQGRNQPQHF.

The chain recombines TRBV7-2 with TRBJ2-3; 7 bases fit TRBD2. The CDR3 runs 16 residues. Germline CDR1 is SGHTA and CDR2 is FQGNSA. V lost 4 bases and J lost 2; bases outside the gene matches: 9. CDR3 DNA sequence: TGTGCCAGCAGCTGGTTTGGGGGGGGTCTCACAGATACGCAGTATTTT. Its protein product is CASSWFGGGLTDTQYF.

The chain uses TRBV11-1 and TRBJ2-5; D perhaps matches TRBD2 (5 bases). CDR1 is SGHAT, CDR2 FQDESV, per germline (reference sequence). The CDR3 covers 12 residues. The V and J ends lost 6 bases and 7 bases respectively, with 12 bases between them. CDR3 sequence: CASSIRSGTQYF. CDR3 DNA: TGTGCCAGCAGTATAAGGAGCGGGACCCAGTACTTC. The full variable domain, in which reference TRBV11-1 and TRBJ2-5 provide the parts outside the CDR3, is EAEVAQSPRYKITEKSQAVAFWCDPISGHATLYWYRQILGQGPELLVQFQDESVVDDSQLPKDRFSAERLKGVDSTLKIQPAELGDSAMYLCASSIRSGTQYFGPGTRLLVL.

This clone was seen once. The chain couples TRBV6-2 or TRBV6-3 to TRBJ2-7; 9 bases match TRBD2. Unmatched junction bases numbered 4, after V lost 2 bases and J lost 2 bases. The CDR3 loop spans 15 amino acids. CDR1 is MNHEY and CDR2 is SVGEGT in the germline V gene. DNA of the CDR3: TGTGCCAGCAGTTACGCGTTAGCGGGGGCCTACGAGCAGTACTTC. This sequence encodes CASSYALAGAYEQYF.

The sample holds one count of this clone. As DNA, the CDR3 is TGTGCCACCAGCAGTGGGAGGGGACAGGTTACCCGAATCAATCAGCCCCAGCATTTT. Encoded protein: CATSSGRGQVTRINQPQHF. The V gene is TRBV15, the J gene TRBJ1-5, with 8 bases aligning to TRBD1. The CDR3 loop spans 19 amino acids. Trimming cost V 3 bases and J 3 bases; bases outside gene matches: 16. Germline V CDR1 and CDR2: LNHNV, YYDKDF (reference sequence).

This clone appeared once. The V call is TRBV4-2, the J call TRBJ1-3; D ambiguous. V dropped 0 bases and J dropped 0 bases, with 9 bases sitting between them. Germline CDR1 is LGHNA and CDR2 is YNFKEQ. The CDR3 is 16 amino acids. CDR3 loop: CASSQEGGISGNTIYF. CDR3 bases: TGTGCCAGCAGCCAAGAAGGCGGGATCTCTGGAAACACCATATATTTT.

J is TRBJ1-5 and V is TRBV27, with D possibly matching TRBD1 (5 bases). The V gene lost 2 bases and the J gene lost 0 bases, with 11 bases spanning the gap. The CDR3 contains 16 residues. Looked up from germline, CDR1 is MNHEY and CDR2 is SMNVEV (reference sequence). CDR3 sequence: CASSLSGALSNQPQHF. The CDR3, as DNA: TGTGCCAGCAGTTTAAGTGGGGCACTTAGCAATCAGCCCCAGCATTTT.

The CDR3: CASRLYNEQFF. The CDR3 DNA sequence: TGTGCCAGCAGACTTTACAATGAGCAGTTCTTC. This rearrangement joins TRBV6-5 to TRBJ2-1; D ambiguous. The CDR3 covers 11 residues. Germline-derived CDR1 and CDR2 are MNHEY and SVGAGI. Trimming removed 6 bases at V and 4 bases at J, with 4 bases between.

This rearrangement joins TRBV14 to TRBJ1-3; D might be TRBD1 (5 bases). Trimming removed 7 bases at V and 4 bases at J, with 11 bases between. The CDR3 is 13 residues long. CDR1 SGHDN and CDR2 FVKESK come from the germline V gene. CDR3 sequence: CASTRGFGNTIYF. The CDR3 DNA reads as TGTGCCAGCACTCGGGGGTTCGGAAACACCATATATTTT.

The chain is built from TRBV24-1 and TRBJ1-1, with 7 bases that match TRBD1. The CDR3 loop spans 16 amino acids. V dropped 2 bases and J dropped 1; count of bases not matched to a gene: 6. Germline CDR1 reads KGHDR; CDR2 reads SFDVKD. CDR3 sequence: CATSDSTGFGNTEAFF. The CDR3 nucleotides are TGTGCCACCAGTGATTCGACAGGGTTTGGGAACACTGAAGCTTTCTTT.

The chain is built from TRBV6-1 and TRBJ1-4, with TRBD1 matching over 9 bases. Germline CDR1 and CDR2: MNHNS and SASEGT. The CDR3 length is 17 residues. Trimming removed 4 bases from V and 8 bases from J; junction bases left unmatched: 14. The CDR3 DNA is TGTGCCAGCAGTGCGCCGGGACAGGGTCTCCGGAGGGAAAAACTGTTTTTT. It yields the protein CASSAPGQGLRREKLFF.

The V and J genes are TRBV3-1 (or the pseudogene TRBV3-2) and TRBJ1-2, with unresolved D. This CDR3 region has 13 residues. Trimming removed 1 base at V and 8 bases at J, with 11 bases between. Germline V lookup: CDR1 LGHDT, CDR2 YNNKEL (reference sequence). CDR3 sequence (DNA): TGTGCCAGCAGCCAAGCGGACGGGGAAGGCTACACCTTC. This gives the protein CASSQADGEGYTF.

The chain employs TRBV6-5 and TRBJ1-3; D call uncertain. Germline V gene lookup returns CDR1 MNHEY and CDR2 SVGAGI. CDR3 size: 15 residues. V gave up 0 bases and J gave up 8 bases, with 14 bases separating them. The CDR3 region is CASSYSLLGVDTIYF. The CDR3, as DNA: TGTGCCAGCAGTTACTCGTTACTGGGCGTAGACACCATATATTTT.

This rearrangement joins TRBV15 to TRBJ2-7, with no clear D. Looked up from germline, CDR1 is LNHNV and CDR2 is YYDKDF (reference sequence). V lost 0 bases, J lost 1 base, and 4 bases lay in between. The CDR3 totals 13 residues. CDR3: CATSRDPSYEQYF. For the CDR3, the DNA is TGTGCCACCAGCAGAGACCCGTCCTACGAGCAGTACTTC.

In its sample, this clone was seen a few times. CDR3 protein: CASSMVWTSGNEQFF. The CDR3 coding sequence is TGTGCCAGTAGTATGGTTTGGACTAGCGGAAATGAGCAGTTCTTC. The chain combines TRBV19 with TRBJ2-1; the match to TRBD2 covers 10 bases. The CDR3 has 15 amino acids. Losses at the gene ends were 3 bases for V and 7 bases for J; bases not matched to a gene: 6. Germline V CDR1 and CDR2: LNHDA, SQIVND (reference sequence).

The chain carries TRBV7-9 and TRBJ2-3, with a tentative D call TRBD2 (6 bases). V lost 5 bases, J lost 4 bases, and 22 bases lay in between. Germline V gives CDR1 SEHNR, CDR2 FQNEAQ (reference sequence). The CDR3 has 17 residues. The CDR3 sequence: CASSPRRLAGYADTQYF. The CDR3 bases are TGTGCCAGCAGCCCTAGGCGCCTCGCGGGATATGCAGATACGCAGTATTTT.

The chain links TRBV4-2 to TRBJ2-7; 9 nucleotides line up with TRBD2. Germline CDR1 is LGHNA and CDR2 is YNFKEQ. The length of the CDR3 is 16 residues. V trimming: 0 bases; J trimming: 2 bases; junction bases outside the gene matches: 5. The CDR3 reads CASSQDGRGGPYEQYF. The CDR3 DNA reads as TGTGCCAGCAGCCAAGATGGGCGGGGGGGCCCCTACGAGCAGTACTTC.

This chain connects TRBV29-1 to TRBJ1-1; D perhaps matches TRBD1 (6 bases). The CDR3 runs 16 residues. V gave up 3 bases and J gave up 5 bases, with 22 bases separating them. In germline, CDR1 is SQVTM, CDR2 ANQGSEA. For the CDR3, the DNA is TGCAGCGTTGAGTCGTTAGAGGCCAGGGGAACGACTGAAGCTTTCTTT. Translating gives CSVESLEARGTTEAFF.

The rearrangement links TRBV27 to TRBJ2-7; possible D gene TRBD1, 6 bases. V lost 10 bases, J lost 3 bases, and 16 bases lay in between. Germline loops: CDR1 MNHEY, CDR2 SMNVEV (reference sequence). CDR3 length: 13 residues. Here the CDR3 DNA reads TGTGCCAACCTCCCGGACAGTTTCTACGAGCAGTACTTC. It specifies CANLPDSFYEQYF.

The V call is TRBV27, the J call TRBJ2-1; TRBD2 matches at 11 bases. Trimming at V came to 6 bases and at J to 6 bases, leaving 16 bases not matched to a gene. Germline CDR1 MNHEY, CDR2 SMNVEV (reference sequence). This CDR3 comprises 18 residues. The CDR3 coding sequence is TGTGCCAGCAGATCACCCCAATTAGCGGGGGGGAGAACCAATGAGCAGTTCTTC. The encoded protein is CASRSPQLAGGRTNEQFF.

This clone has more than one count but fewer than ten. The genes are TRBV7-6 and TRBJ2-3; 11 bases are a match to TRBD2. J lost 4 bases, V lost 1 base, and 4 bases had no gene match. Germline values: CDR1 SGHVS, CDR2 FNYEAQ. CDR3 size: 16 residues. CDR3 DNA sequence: TGTGCCAGCAGCTTAGTAGCGGGGGGGATCGCAGATACGCAGTATTTT. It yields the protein CASSLVAGGIADTQYF.